This T cell receptor (beta chain) was profiled in a study of graft-versus-host responses after intestinal transplantation (dated by TCRdb to 2020 to 2023). Study-level background: Multivisceral, liver-intestinal, or isolated intestinal transplants were received by the recipients. Every recipient was given anti-thymocyte globulin induction, followed by 2 to 4 years of maintenance tacrolimus and steroids. Graft-versus-host and host-versus-graft alloreactive T cell clones were tracked in the graft, circulation and bone marrow after intestinal transplantation using bulk TCR-beta CDR3 sequencing. To identify alloreactive clones, pre-transplant mixed lymphocyte reaction products were sequenced and then compared with unstimulated pre-transplant donor and recipient T cells. The cohort enrolled approximately 24 intestinal transplant recipients including one retransplant, and a few patients lacking pretransplant specimens were excluded. A peak of at least 4% donor T cells among recipient peripheral blood mononuclear cells was the definition used for donor T cell macrochimerism. Rather than being sequenced by the commercial service, samples from a few later patients were sequenced in-house on an Illumina MiSeq and processed with MiXCR. The study at large found these results: GvH clones were found in recipient bone marrow, and some of the GvH clones appeared earlier in ileal mucosa or blood, which is consistent with an intestinal mucosal origin. Early after transplant, peak levels of circulating GvH clones were associated with declines in HvG clones. Conclusions were limited by the relatively low number and heterogeneity of intestinal transplant patients. Patients with donor T cell macrochimerism had high GvH to HvG T cell clonal ratios in their allografts.

Comment on this clone: The antigen it binds to is not known. The sample holds no much larger clone one base away, and base qualities are not on file.

The method was the immunoSEQ multiplex PCR assay. For most patients, genomic DNA was isolated using the Qiagen DNeasy Blood and Tissue Kit and was shipped frozen to Adaptive Biotechnologies for TCR sequencing. High-throughput TCR-beta CDR3 sequencing of genomic DNA from most patients was performed by Adaptive Biotechnologies. On the authors' methods: TCR sequencing data for roughly 20 patients were retrieved from Adaptive's ImmunoSEQ software; three other patients were processed with MiXCR and VDJtools. To correct CD4 versus CD8 sorting errors, sequences present in both subsets at a frequency ratio below 5:1 were removed. Because the origin of CDR3 nucleotide sequences shared between donor and recipient could not be assigned, those sequences were removed. To be classed as alloreactive, a clone needed at least 2-fold expansion over unstimulated cells and a minimum CFSE-low frequency of 0.002% (template counts) or 0.001% (read counts). Clones were considered mappable if detected in sequenced pre-transplant spleen, lymph node, or MLR CFSE-low populations of the donor or recipient. The cumulative frequency of alloreactive clones was calculated as a percentage of all sequences, weighted by copy number. As stored in TCRdb, this immuneACCESS dataset retains in-frame rearrangements with V and J assigned. A fraction of the clones does not appear; measured against another copy, unresolved V genes explain less than half of the discrepancy, and the remainder lacks a known reason. That table gives V, J and clone size, and the DNA gave D and trimming. This sample is represented by roughly 110,000 clones; roughly 87% of them were singletons. The top ten constitute about 0.75% of the sample.

Taken with the paper, the label for time point translates to: cells obtained before transplantation from donor or recipient. CD3+CD4+ and CD3+CD8+ populations were FACS-sorted from unstimulated pre-transplant donor and recipient cells taken from spleen or lymph nodes. The CDR3 numbers 15 residues from cysteine through phenylalanine. Just the 45-base CDR3 DNA is kept, in frame starting at base 1. V is shortened by 8 bases, J by 0 bases, and the region joining them spans 14 bases. Looking up the germline V gene yields CDR1 SNHLY and CDR2 FYNNEI. This sequence uses TRBV2 and TRBJ1-5; no D gene call is confident. This TCR derives from a human donor who was the organ donor for an intestinal transplant. Sequencing used unstimulated CD4+ T cells sorted from spleen or lymph node cells, obtained before transplant. The bases are TGTGCCAGCGGTCGTTACAGTTATAGCAATCAGCCCCAGCATTTT. Translated, this gives CASGRYSYSNQPQHF.